This T cell receptor beta chain was recorded in a study of cytomegalovirus exposure and HLA in healthy donors. Study-level findings and limits: A list of approximately 150 TCR beta chains associated with cytomegalovirus was given. A later analysis found common viral pathogens apparently linked to several of the most significant clusters.

This clone was picked up a small number of times. Its antigen is unidentified. Trimming cost V 2 bases and J 1 base, with 5 bases left between them. The germline gives CDR1 KGHSY, CDR2 FQNENV. This CDR3 has 13 amino acids. In the PCR, 60 Vbeta and 13 Jbeta primers were used. In the authors' methods: Tens of millions of unique TCR beta chains, about 11 million of them shared, were counted by a later analysis. Using immunoSEQ multiplex PCR, the repertoire was profiled, and TCRdb retains in-frame clones only, with some absent. For V, J and clone size, that table is used; D and trimming come from the DNA. The sample holds about 43,000 clones, roughly 51% seen once. In nominal health when sampled, donors likely had unrecorded immune exposures nonetheless.

Sequencing was performed on PBMCs. The rearrangement joins TRBV16 to TRBJ1-1, with D perhaps TRBD1 (5 bases). The clonotype comes from a man aged 60 to 75 in good health and CMV-seronegative. The CDR3 DNA follows: TGTGCCAGCAGCCAACAGGGGAACACTGAAGCTTTCTTT. Its translation: CASSQQGNTEAFF.